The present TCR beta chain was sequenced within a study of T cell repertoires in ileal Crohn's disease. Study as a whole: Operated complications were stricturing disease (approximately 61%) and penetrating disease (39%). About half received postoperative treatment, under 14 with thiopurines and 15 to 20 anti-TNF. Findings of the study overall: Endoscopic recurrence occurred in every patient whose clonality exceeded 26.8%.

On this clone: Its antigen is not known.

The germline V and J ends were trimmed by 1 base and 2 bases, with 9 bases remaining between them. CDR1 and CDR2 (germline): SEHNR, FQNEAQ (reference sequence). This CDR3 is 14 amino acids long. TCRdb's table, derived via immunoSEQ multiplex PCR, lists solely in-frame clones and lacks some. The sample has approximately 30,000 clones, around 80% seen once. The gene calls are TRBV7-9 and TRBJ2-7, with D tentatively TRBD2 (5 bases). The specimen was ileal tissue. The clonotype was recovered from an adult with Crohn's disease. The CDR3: CASSLVGRTYEQYF. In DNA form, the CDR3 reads TGTGCCAGCAGCTTAGTAGGGAGAACCTACGAGCAGTACTTC.